These 26 T cell receptor beta chains were sequenced from one sample in a study of blood T cell repertoires in COVID-19. Clones were sequenced by immunoSEQ multiplex PCR, and TCRdb holds only the in-frame ones, with some missing. Among over 45,000 clones, 77% were seen once, and the ten largest hold roughly a fifth. Sequencing used peripheral blood. Source of these receptors: a human donor with active or convalescent COVID-19. The donor label of this sample is uncertain.

This rearrangement joins TRBV21-1 to TRBJ2-6; the tabulated D call, TRBD1, remains unverified against the DNA. TRBV21-1 is assigned pseudogene status. This CDR3 spans 15 amino acids. Here the CDR3 DNA reads TGTGCCAGCAGCACCTACAGGGCCCAGGCCAACGTCCTGACTTTC. Its protein product is CASSTYRAQANVLTF.

This rearrangement joins TRBV5-4 to TRBJ2-3; TRBD2 is a possible D gene (6 bases). Germline V lookup: CDR1 SGHNT, CDR2 YYREEE (reference sequence). The CDR3 has 15 amino acids. Trimming took off 0 bases at V and 5 bases at J, with 13 bases between the two ends. CDR3 DNA sequence: TGTGCCAGCAGCTTGGCTTCGCGGGGTGGAGATACGCAGTATTTT. This codes for CASSLASRGGDTQYF.

The sample holds many counts of this clone. The V call is TRBV2, the J call TRBJ2-3; TRBD1 matches at 9 bases. V shed 1 base, J shed 5 bases, and the junction held 4 bases outside the gene matches. Germline CDR1 and CDR2: SNHLY and FYNNEI. The CDR3 is 15 amino acids. The CDR3 region is CASSEGQGGGDTQYF. The CDR3 DNA is TGTGCCAGCAGTGAAGGACAGGGGGGTGGAGATACGCAGTATTTT.

There are a few counts of this clone. The chain recombines TRBV6-2 or TRBV6-3 with TRBJ2-7; the D gene is possibly TRBD1 (6 bases). V lost 6 bases and J 2 bases, leaving 20 bases between the germline ends. CDR3 size: 16 residues. Germline CDR1 MNHEY, CDR2 SVGEGT. DNA of the CDR3: TGTGCCAGCAGCCCCGCAGGGGTGGAAGGGACCTACGAGCAGTACTTC. Its protein is CASSPAGVEGTYEQYF.

CDR3 DNA: TGCGCCAGCAGCCAAGAGAGGACTAGCGGGAGAGGTACGCAGTATTTT. The encoded protein is CASSQERTSGRGTQYF. The chain joins TRBV4-3 to TRBJ2-3; 13 bases fit TRBD2. Germline lookup yields CDR1 LGHNA and CDR2 YSLEER. The J segment lost 8 bases and the V segment lost 0 bases, leaving 5 bases of the junction unmatched. The CDR3 has 16 residues.

The gene calls are TRBV7-3 and TRBJ2-3; 10 bases match TRBD2. Unmatched junction bases numbered 7, after V lost 1 base and J lost 6 bases. CDR1 is SGHTA, CDR2 FQGTGA, per germline. CDR3 length equals 16 residues. For the CDR3, the DNA is TGTGCCAGCAGCTTAAAGCTAGCGGGAGTGAGTGATACGCAGTATTTT. Amino acids: CASSLKLAGVSDTQYF.

V gene TRBV2 combines with J gene TRBJ1-6; 7 bases are a match to TRBD1. Unmatched junction bases numbered 9, after V lost 6 bases and J lost 7 bases. CDR3 length: 15 residues. CDR1 is SNHLY, CDR2 FYNNEI, per germline. CDR3 sequence: CASRKTGQGNSPLHF. The CDR3 coding sequence is TGTGCCAGCAGAAAGACAGGGCAAGGGAATTCACCCCTCCACTTT.

This clone was counted a few times. CDR3 sequence: CASSIVRDSPLHF. CDR3 sequence (DNA): TGTGCCAGTAGTATAGTTCGGGATTCACCCCTCCACTTT. The chain joins TRBV19 to TRBJ1-6; D ambiguous. This CDR3 is 13 amino acids long. Trimming removed 1 base from V and 8 bases from J, with 6 bases in between. Germline V lookup: CDR1 LNHDA, CDR2 SQIVND (reference sequence).

The chain links TRBV3-1 (or the pseudogene TRBV3-2) to TRBJ2-7; 9 bases match TRBD2. J lost 5 bases, V lost 3 bases, and 8 bases had no gene match. The CDR3 consists of 15 residues. The germline gives CDR1 LGHDT, CDR2 YNNKEL (reference sequence). The CDR3 reads CASSQTSGTNHEQYF. As DNA, the CDR3 is TGTGCCAGCAGCCAGACTAGCGGCACAAACCACGAGCAGTACTTC.

This chain joins TRBV5-4 and TRBJ1-5; D uncertain. The V and J ends lost 0 bases and 3 bases respectively, with 10 bases between them. The CDR3 has 15 residues. Germline V lookup: CDR1 SGHNT, CDR2 YYREEE (reference sequence). The CDR3 nucleotides are TGTGCCAGCAGCTTGGCGGGTACGTCCAATCAGCCCCAGCATTTT. It yields the protein CASSLAGTSNQPQHF. Supplemented by reference TRBV5-4 and TRBJ1-5, the full variable domain reads ETGVTQSPTHLIKTRGQQVTLRCSSQSGHNTVSWYQQALGQGPQFIFQYYREEENGRGNFPPRFSGLQFPNYSSELNVNALELDDSALYLCASSLAGTSNQPQHFGDGTRLSIL.

J is TRBJ2-7 and V is TRBV7-9, with D hard to call. This CDR3 comprises 14 residues. Trimming pared 7 bases from V and 0 bases from J, leaving 13 bases between. The germline V gene encodes CDR1 SEHNR and CDR2 FQNEAQ (reference sequence). The CDR3 region is CASTLPGSSYEQYF. Here the CDR3 DNA reads TGTGCCAGCACCCTCCCTGGCTCCTCCTACGAGCAGTACTTC.

The chain couples TRBV7-9 to TRBJ1-1; possible D gene TRBD1, 5 bases. Between the trimmed V and J ends, which lost 5 bases and 4 bases, there was a span of 17 bases. This CDR3 is 15 amino acids long. Looked up from germline, CDR1 is SEHNR and CDR2 is FQNEAQ (reference sequence). In DNA form, the CDR3 reads TGTGCCAGCAGCGGGGGGACCAGGGTCGGCACTGAAGCTTTCTTT. Translating gives CASSGGTRVGTEAFF.

A few counts support this clone. The J gene is TRBJ2-7, the V gene TRBV12-3 or TRBV12-4, with D perhaps TRBD2 (5 bases). Trimming pared 8 bases from V and 2 bases from J, leaving 10 bases between. The CDR3 covers 12 residues. The CDR3 sequence: CASAGMTYEQYF. The CDR3 coding sequence is TGTGCCAGCGCGGGTATGACCTACGAGCAGTACTTC.

Only one count was recorded for this clone. The chain carries TRBV11-2 and TRBJ2-2, with D unclear. V lost 0 bases and J 2 bases, leaving 4 bases between the germline ends. The germline V gene has CDR1 SGHAT and CDR2 FQNNGV. There are 14 residues in the CDR3. CDR3 sequence reads: CASSLDHNTGELFF. Written as DNA, the CDR3 is TGTGCCAGCAGCTTAGATCATAACACCGGGGAGCTGTTTTTT.

This clone occurred a few times. CDR3 sequence: CASSGSSGRPLQEQFF. CDR3 in DNA: TGTGCCAGCAGCGGATCCAGCGGGAGACCCCTCCAAGAGCAGTTCTTC. The chain recombines TRBV9 with TRBJ2-1; 8 bases are a match to TRBD2. Germline assignment: CDR1 SGDLS and CDR2 YYNGEE. With V trimmed by 3 bases and J by 10 bases, 15 bases remained unmatched. The CDR3 has 16 residues.

The chain links TRBV6-5 to TRBJ2-7, with a tentative D call TRBD1 (5 bases). Trimming shortened V by 2 bases and J by 2 bases, and 7 bases separated the two germline ends. This CDR3 spans 13 amino acids. Germline V gene sequence: CDR1 MNHEY, CDR2 SVGAGI. CDR3 amino acids: CASSYRGPYEQYF. In nucleotides, the CDR3 is TGTGCCAGCAGTTACAGGGGCCCCTACGAGCAGTACTTC.

The rearrangement joins TRBV29-1 to TRBJ1-5, with 7 bases fitting TRBD1. The J segment lost 4 bases and the V segment lost 4 bases, leaving 4 bases of the junction unmatched. The CDR3 extends over 13 amino acids. The germline V gene has CDR1 SQVTM and CDR2 ANQGSEA. CDR3 DNA sequence: TGCAGCGTTGTCGACAGGGAGAATCAGCCCCAGCATTTT. It translates to CSVVDRENQPQHF.

The chain is built from TRBV5-4 and TRBJ2-5, with 7 bases aligning to TRBD2. Germline CDR1 SGHNT, CDR2 YYREEE (reference sequence). J gave up 4 bases and V 1 base, and 1 base lay outside the gene matches. CDR3 length equals 13 residues. Here the CDR3 reads CASSLWGGETQYF. The CDR3 bases are TGTGCCAGCAGCTTGTGGGGGGGAGAGACCCAGTACTTC.

This chain uses TRBV21-1 with TRBJ2-7; the D call of TRBD1 is as the table states it, not checked on the DNA. TRBV21-1 has pseudogene status. CDR3 length: 16 residues. CDR3 sequence (DNA): TGTGCCAGCAGCAAAGGGGATAAGGGACAGAGCTACGAGCAGTACTTC. It codes for CASSKGDKGQSYEQYF.

V gene TRBV9 combines with J gene TRBJ2-2; TRBD2 matches at 12 bases. The CDR3 totals 15 residues. The germline V gene encodes CDR1 SGDLS and CDR2 YYNGEE. V shed 5 bases, J shed 4 bases, and the junction held 3 bases outside the gene matches. Here the CDR3 DNA reads TGTGCCAGCAGTAGACTAGCGGGAGCCACCGGGGAGCTGTTTTTT. Translating gives CASSRLAGATGELFF. The full variable domain, in which reference TRBV9 and TRBJ2-2 provide the parts outside the CDR3, is DSGVTQTPKHLITATGQRVTLRCSPRSGDLSVYWYQQSLDQGLQFLIQYYNGEERAKGNILERFSAQQFPDLHSELNLSSLELGDSALYFCASSRLAGATGELFFGEGSRLTVL.

This clone was observed once. V gene TRBV29-1 combines with J gene TRBJ2-1; 8 bases agree with TRBD1. The CDR3 sequence is 14 residues long. Germline V gene sequence: CDR1 SQVTM, CDR2 ANQGSEA. J was trimmed by 5 bases and V by 6 bases; bases with no gene match: 9. CDR3 protein: CSVWTGSLNNEQFF. The CDR3 DNA reads as TGCAGCGTATGGACAGGGAGTTTAAACAATGAGCAGTTCTTC.

The chain couples TRBV27 to TRBJ2-2, with 7 bases identical to TRBD2. The trim removed 4 bases at V and 4 bases at J, leaving 9 bases unmatched. Germline V gene lookup returns CDR1 MNHEY and CDR2 SMNVEV (reference sequence). The CDR3 is 16 residues long. CDR3 amino acids: CASSWSAGAGTGELFF. The CDR3 nucleotides read TGTGCCAGCAGTTGGTCGGCGGGAGCGGGCACCGGGGAGCTGTTTTTT.

This chain joins TRBV5-8 and TRBJ1-3; D remains ambiguous. The V gene's germline CDR1 is SGHTS and CDR2 YDEGEE. The CDR3 sequence is 14 residues long. The V gene lost 0 bases and the J gene lost 3 bases, with 7 bases spanning the gap. The CDR3 sequence: CASSLDRVGNTIYF. The DNA of the CDR3 is TGTGCCAGCAGCTTGGACCGGGTTGGAAACACCATATATTTT.

The chain is built from TRBV11-1 and TRBJ2-1; D remains ambiguous. The CDR3 spans 15 residues. Germline V gives CDR1 SGHAT, CDR2 FQDESV (reference sequence). The V end lost 6 bases, the J end lost 4 bases, and 16 bases lay between the germline ends. CDR3 in amino acids: CASRPPGVLYNEQFF. CDR3 coding DNA: TGTGCCAGCAGGCCACCGGGTGTACTATACAATGAGCAGTTCTTC.

V is TRBV19 and J is TRBJ1-6; 10 nucleotides line up with TRBD1. The CDR3 is 16 residues long. V lost 4 bases, J lost 6 bases, and 6 bases stayed unmatched. The germline gives CDR1 LNHDA, CDR2 SQIVND (reference sequence). The CDR3 DNA follows: TGTGCCAGTAGTAAACGACAGGGGGCGGCTAATTCACCCCTCCACTTT. It yields the protein CASSKRQGAANSPLHF.

The J gene is TRBJ2-3, the V gene TRBV11-2; tentatively, D is TRBD2 (5 bases). The germline V gene has CDR1 SGHAT and CDR2 FQNNGV. This CDR3 region has 12 residues. V shed 0 bases and J shed 14 bases, with 12 bases lying between them. The chain's CDR3 is CASSLEAATLYF. The CDR3 region has the DNA TGTGCCAGCAGCTTAGAAGCGGCGACATTGTATTTT.